These 4 T cell receptor beta chains were sequenced from one sample in a study of control samples from healthy donors and cancer patients. Profiling relied on immunoSEQ multiplex PCR, and the TCRdb table lists in-frame clones only, not all of them. This table has about 150,000 clones, over 90% appearing once. Input material: blood. These receptors all come from a man aged 45-65 years in good health.

V gene TRBV27 combines with J gene TRBJ2-1, with 10 bases that match TRBD2. Germline trimming cut 7 bases from V and 8 bases from J; bases unmatched to any gene: 11. The CDR3 runs 15 residues. Germline loops: CDR1 MNHEY, CDR2 SMNVEV (reference sequence). The CDR3 DNA is TGTGCCAGCAAAGAACCGGGACTAGCGAGGCATGAGCAGTTCTTC. The encoded protein is CASKEPGLARHEQFF.

This rearrangement joins TRBV7-2 to TRBJ1-3; TRBD1 agrees at 9 bases. CDR1 is SGHTA, CDR2 FQGNSA, per germline. V was clipped by 1 base and J by 6 bases; unmatched bases: 4. The CDR3 is 15 residues long. The CDR3 sequence is CASSLDRGQINTIYF. The CDR3 DNA is TGTGCCAGCAGCTTAGACAGGGGGCAGATAAACACCATATATTTT.

J is TRBJ2-7 and V is TRBV3-1 (or the pseudogene TRBV3-2), with TRBD2 matching over 7 bases. The CDR3 has 12 amino acids. CDR1 is LGHDT and CDR2 is YNNKEL in the germline V gene (reference sequence). V shed 1 base, J shed 7 bases, and the junction held 1 base outside the gene matches. DNA of the CDR3: TGTGCCAGCAGCCAAGTGGGGGGGGAGCAGTACTTC. This codes for CASSQVGGEQYF.

This rearrangement joins TRBV6-5 to TRBJ2-1; 10 bases line up with TRBD2. After removal of 6 bases from V and 7 bases from J, the junction contained 9 bases not matched to a gene. This CDR3 is 15 amino acids long. Germline CDR1 reads MNHEY; CDR2 reads SVGAGI. CDR3 region: CASSIPGLASNEQFF. The CDR3 DNA sequence: TGTGCCAGCAGCATTCCGGGACTAGCGAGTAATGAGCAGTTCTTC.